What follows are 21 T cell receptor beta chains derived from one specimen sequenced in a study of OX40 agonist ivuxolimab in advanced cancers. Sequencing used immunoSEQ multiplex PCR; TCRdb keeps in-frame clones, though not all of them. This sample has roughly 30,000 clones, with about four fifths found just once. Here the sequenced sample was CD4+ or CD8+ T cells sorted from blood, taken in a trial of the OX40 agonist ivuxolimab. The source is an adult with an advanced solid tumor such as melanoma, head and neck, liver or kidney cancer.

The chain links TRBV5-1 to TRBJ2-5; TRBD1 agrees at 7 bases. J lost 13 bases, V lost 4 bases, and 7 bases had no gene match. In germline, CDR1 is SGHRS, CDR2 YFSETQ. This CDR3 region has 11 residues. The CDR3 DNA reads as TGCGCCAGCAGCCTTGCGAGGGACAGGTACTTC. Translating it yields CASSLARDRYF.

This chain uses TRBV7-2 with TRBJ2-7; perhaps TRBD2 as D (6 bases). Deletions cut 5 bases from V and 4 bases from J, with 15 bases between. Per the germline V gene, CDR1 is SGHTA and CDR2 is FQGNSA. CDR3 length equals 14 residues. The CDR3 DNA is TGTGCCAGCAGCCCCGGGACTCCTGAATACGAGCAGTACTTC. Its translation: CASSPGTPEYEQYF. The full variable domain, with the rest looked up from reference TRBV7-2 and TRBJ2-7, is GAGVSQSPSNKVTEKGKDVELRCDPISGHTALYWYRQSLGQGLEFLIYFQGNSAPDKSGLPSDRFSAERTGGSVSTLTIQRTQQEDSAVYLCASSPGTPEYEQYFGPGTRLTVT.

The chain links TRBV7-8 to TRBJ2-7; D is perhaps TRBD2 (6 bases). This CDR3 region has 15 residues. Germline V gives CDR1 SGHVS, CDR2 FQNEAQ. Between the trimmed V and J ends, which lost 7 bases and 5 bases, there was a span of 21 bases. The CDR3 loop reads CASNPPGTSGHEQYF. The CDR3 DNA reads as TGTGCCAGCAACCCTCCTGGTACAAGCGGGCACGAGCAGTACTTC.

This sequence joins TRBV6-5 and TRBJ1-4; D ambiguous. Germline-derived CDR1 and CDR2 are MNHEY and SVGAGI. Trimming pared 2 bases from V and 8 bases from J, leaving 15 bases between. The CDR3 is made up of 15 amino acids. CDR3 bases: TGTGCCAGCAGTTACAAACAAGTCATTAAGGAAAAACTGTTTTTT. This translates into CASSYKQVIKEKLFF.

This clone was recorded a few times. The chain uses TRBV30 and TRBJ1-1; D is unclear. V lost 1 base and J 1 base, leaving 4 bases between the germline ends. The CDR3 is made up of 12 amino acids. Looked up from germline, CDR1 is GTSNPN and CDR2 is SVGIG (reference sequence). CDR3 loop: CAWSAANTEAFF. The CDR3 coding sequence is TGTGCCTGGAGTGCAGCGAACACTGAAGCTTTCTTT.

V and J are TRBV7-6 and TRBJ2-7; the match to TRBD1 covers 8 bases. The CDR3 runs to 16 residues. After removal of 2 bases from V and 3 bases from J, the junction contained 9 bases not matched to a gene. Germline assignment: CDR1 SGHVS and CDR2 FNYEAQ. CDR3 coding DNA: TGTGCCAGCAGCTTAAGCGACAGGGGATCCCTCTACGAGCAGTACTTC. This translates into CASSLSDRGSLYEQYF.

The chain is built from TRBV5-6 and TRBJ2-1, with TRBD2 matching 8 bases. Trimming cost V 0 bases and J 4 bases; bases outside gene matches: 9. Germline CDR1 SGHDT, CDR2 YYEEEE. The CDR3 has 17 residues. The CDR3 region has the DNA TGTGCCAGCAGCTTGGTAATCGGGTTAGCGGGGTACAATGAGCAGTTCTTC. Protein product: CASSLVIGLAGYNEQFF. Filled out from reference TRBV5-6 and TRBJ2-1, the complete variable domain reads DAGVTQSPTHLIKTRGQQVTLRCSPKSGHDTVSWYQQALGQGPQFIFQYYEEEERQRGNFPDRFSGHQFPNYSSELNVNALLLGDSALYLCASSLVIGLAGYNEQFFGPGTRLTVL.

The chain links TRBV12-1 to TRBJ1-3. TRBV12-1 is marked as a pseudogene. The CDR3 runs to 16 residues. CDR3 sequence reads: CASSPRRDATGNTIYF. CDR3 DNA: TGTGCCAGCAGTCCACGTCGGGACGCAACTGGAAACACCATATATTTT.

V is TRBV9 and J is TRBJ2-2; the D is unclear. Between the trimmed V and J ends, which lost 0 bases and 6 bases, there was a span of 6 bases. The CDR3 spans 13 residues. The germline CDR1 and CDR2 sequences are SGDLS and YYNGEE. CDR3 nucleotides: TGTGCCAGCAGCGTAGATAACCCCGGGGAGCTGTTTTTT. Protein sequence: CASSVDNPGELFF.

The V call is TRBV27, the J call TRBJ2-5; 9 bases agree with TRBD2. V lost 3 bases to trimming and J lost 4 bases; unmatched junction nucleotides: 9. In germline, CDR1 is MNHEY, CDR2 SMNVEV (reference sequence). CDR3 size: 16 residues. DNA for the CDR3: TGTGCCAGCAGTTTTTCGGGCGGGGGGGTAGCAGAGACCCAGTACTTC. Translating gives CASSFSGGGVAETQYF.

J is TRBJ2-1 and V is TRBV6-1; 7 nucleotides align to TRBD2. The CDR3 has 17 residues. Germline lookup yields CDR1 MNHNS and CDR2 SASEGT. J gave up 2 bases and V 0 bases, and 7 bases lay outside the gene matches. The CDR3 DNA sequence: TGTGCCAGCAGTGAAGCTCTAGCGGTATATACCTACAATGAGCAGTTCTTC. Its translation: CASSEALAVYTYNEQFF.

The chain employs TRBV6-5 and TRBJ2-1; D possibly corresponds to TRBD2 (7 bases). The CDR3 extends over 14 amino acids. V lost 3 bases, J lost 8 bases, and 14 bases lay in between. From germline, CDR1 is MNHEY and CDR2 SVGAGI. The DNA for the CDR3 is TGTGCCAGCAGTTATTGGGGGGGCGTCCATGAGCAGTTCTTC. This gives the protein CASSYWGGVHEQFF.

This clone has just one count. The V call is TRBV5-1, the J call TRBJ1-1; D uncertain. The CDR3 totals 13 residues. The V gene's germline CDR1 is SGHRS and CDR2 YFSETQ. The V gene lost 6 bases and the J gene lost 4 bases, with 13 bases spanning the gap. Here the CDR3 DNA reads TGCGCCAGCATGGAACCCGGCGTCACTGAAGCTTTCTTT. It encodes CASMEPGVTEAFF. Based on the CDR3 plus reference TRBV5-1 and TRBJ1-1, the full variable domain is KAGVTQTPRYLIKTRGQQVTLSCSPISGHRSVSWYQQTPGQGLQFLFEYFSETQRNKGNFPGRFSGRQFSNSRSEMNVSTLELGDSALYLCASMEPGVTEAFFGQGTRLTVV.

The V and J genes are TRBV19 and TRBJ1-5, with D unclear. The ends were cut back, 3 bases at V and 4 bases at J, with 7 bases in the middle. The CDR3 is 13 amino acids. From germline, CDR1 is LNHDA and CDR2 SQIVND (reference sequence). The CDR3 reads CASSISQNQPQHF. The CDR3 region has the DNA TGTGCCAGTAGTATCTCCCAGAATCAGCCCCAGCATTTT. Using reference TRBV19 and TRBJ1-5 for the parts outside the CDR3, the full variable domain is DGGITQSPKYLFRKEGQNVTLSCEQNLNHDAMYWYRQDPGQGLRLIYYSQIVNDFQKGDIAEGYSVSREKKESFPLTVTSAQKNPTAFYLCASSISQNQPQHFGDGTRLSIL.

The V and J genes are TRBV28 and TRBJ1-4, with D possibly TRBD1 on 5 matching bases. V shed 5 bases and J shed 4 bases, with 23 bases lying between them. The CDR3 covers 18 residues. CDR1 is MDHEN and CDR2 is SYDVKM in the germline V gene. The CDR3 DNA follows: TGTGCCAGCAGTACCCGGGAAGGGGCCCACATCTTTAATGAAAAACTGTTTTTT. Translating gives CASSTREGAHIFNEKLFF.

The rearrangement joins TRBV7-6 to TRBJ2-3, with TRBD1 identical over 7 bases. The V and J ends lost 1 base and 6 bases, in that order; junction bases with no gene match: 10. Germline-derived CDR1 and CDR2 are SGHVS and FNYEAQ. This CDR3 spans 16 amino acids. The CDR3: CASSLVGGAVEDTQYF. CDR3 nucleotides: TGTGCCAGCAGCTTAGTAGGGGGCGCGGTAGAGGATACGCAGTATTTT.

This chain uses TRBV16 with TRBJ2-5; D unclear. V shed 0 bases and J shed 1 base, with 9 bases lying between them. Germline CDR1 KGHSY, CDR2 FQNENV. The CDR3 is made up of 15 amino acids. This chain's CDR3 is CASSQSTYTQETQYF. In DNA form, the CDR3 reads TGTGCCAGCAGCCAATCTACGTATACCCAAGAGACCCAGTACTTC.

This chain uses TRBV7-9 with TRBJ2-7; 7 nucleotides match TRBD1. J lost 1 base, V lost 5 bases, and 8 bases had no gene match. Germline lookup yields CDR1 SEHNR and CDR2 FQNEAQ (reference sequence). The length of the CDR3 is 15 residues. In DNA form, the CDR3 reads TGTGCCAGCAGCGGGGTCCTGGGACAGTCCTACGAGCAGTACTTC. This codes for CASSGVLGQSYEQYF.

The V and J genes are TRBV14 and TRBJ1-3; D not resolved. V was shortened by 0 bases and J by 4 bases, with 16 bases between the two germline ends. The CDR3 has 17 amino acids. Germline assignment: CDR1 SGHDN and CDR2 FVKESK. CDR3 amino acids: CASSQDYRPGRGNTIYF. CDR3 bases: TGTGCCAGCAGCCAAGATTATAGGCCGGGGAGAGGAAACACCATATATTTT. The whole variable domain, remainder taken from reference TRBV14 and TRBJ1-3, is EAGVTQFPSHSVIEKGQTVTLRCDPISGHDNLYWYRRVMGKEIKFLLHFVKESKQDESGMPNNRFLAERTGGTYSTLKVQPAELEDSGVYFCASSQDYRPGRGNTIYFGEGSWLTVV.

V usage is TRBV5-6 and J usage is TRBJ1-2; no firm D call. The CDR3 contains 17 residues. Trimming stripped 1 base from V and 0 bases from J, with 16 bases between. The germline V gene encodes CDR1 SGHDT and CDR2 YYEEEE. CDR3 in DNA: TGTGCCAGCAGCTTGTTTATAGGGCCGACTACTAACTATGGCTACACCTTC. Amino acids: CASSLFIGPTTNYGYTF.

The chain carries TRBV6-1 and TRBJ2-7, with D tentatively TRBD1 (6 bases). Germline CDR1 MNHNS, CDR2 SASEGT. This CDR3 is built from 14 residues. V gave up 6 bases and J gave up 2 bases, with 14 bases separating them. CDR3 sequence: CASSAGQSTYEQYF. CDR3 coding DNA: TGTGCCAGCAGCGCCGGACAGTCAACCTACGAGCAGTACTTC.